These 5 T cell receptor beta chains were sequenced from one sample in a study of tumor-infiltrating lymphocytes in primary liver carcinoma. Both RNA and DNA were isolated together from around 20-30 mg of bulk tissue that had not been sorted. With about 470 ng total RNA as template and a constant-region primer, TCR beta cDNA was made. Three nested multiplex PCR rounds of slightly modified ARM-PCR generated TCR beta libraries. The opening two PCR rounds, 10 cycles each, paired TRBV1-TRBV30 forward primers with a C-beta reverse primer. TCRdb ran MiXCR on the multiplex PCR reads and lists one entry per CDR3 protein. The repertoire holds about 120,000 distinct CDR3 sequences, with 65% to 75% as singletons. Sequencing input: tumor-adjacent normal liver tissue. The receptors here all came from a woman aged 55-70 years with primary liver carcinoma and hepatitis B virus infection.

This clonotype showed up just a few times. The CDR3 loop reads CASSPVGVGEQFF. The CDR3 DNA reads TGTGCCAGCAGCCCCGTAGGCGTAGGGGAGCAGTTCTTC. The V gene is TRBV7-9, the J gene TRBJ2-1, with unresolved D. Germline V gene data show CDR1 as SEHNR and CDR2 as FQNEAQ (reference sequence). The V end lost 5 bases, the J end lost 10 bases, and 15 bases lay between the germline ends. This CDR3 has 13 residues.

Comment on this clonotype: A junction end diverges from the germline sequence, so it may reflect a read error. This sequence joins TRBV5-5 and TRBJ1-1, with TRBD1 matching over 7 bases. This CDR3 is built from 18 residues. Per the germline V gene, CDR1 is SGHKS and CDR2 is YYEKEE (reference sequence). This chain's CDR3 is CVSSVGGGPTRGHTEDFF. The CDR3 nucleotides are TGTGTCAGCAGCGTTGGAGGGGGCCCTACGAGGGGACACACTGAAGATTTCTTT.

About this clonotype itself: Germline and junction disagree at one end, which may indicate a read error. The V and J genes are TRBV6-1 and TRBJ1-1; possibly TRBD1 for D (6 bases). Germline CDR1 MNHNS, CDR2 SASEGT. The CDR3 is 12 amino acids. CDR3 DNA: TGTGTCAGCAATCCGACGGGGGCGGTGGCTTTCTTT. This translates into CVSNPTGAVAFF.

The chain couples TRBV5-6 to TRBJ2-5; possible D gene TRBD2, 6 bases. CDR1 SGHDT and CDR2 YYEEEE come from the germline V gene. CDR3 length: 14 residues. The CDR3 region is CTSSPLPGTKTQYF. CDR3 bases: TGTACTAGCAGCCCCCTTCCGGGCACCAAGACCCAGTACTTC.

Concerning this clonotype itself: The junction does not match germline at one end; this may be a read error. The chain links TRBV28 to TRBJ2-7, with D possibly being TRBD2 (5 bases). Germline values: CDR1 MDHEN, CDR2 SYDVKM. The CDR3 contains 14 residues. The CDR3 is CASSSGRGVYDQYF. DNA of the CDR3: TGTGCCAGCAGTTCAGGACGGGGTGTATACGATCAGTACTTC.